The sequence of this T cell receptor (beta chain) was determined in a study of cytotoxic CD8 clonotypes in ibrutinib-treated CLL (dated by TCRdb to 2020 to 2023). About the full investigation: The cohort included about 15 treatment-naive and ten to eleven relapsed/refractory patients; some 18 were IGHV unmutated. On average, each sample had hundreds of thousands of productive templates and approximately 85,000 productive rearrangements. Cryopreserved peripheral blood mononuclear cells were collected at three points: before therapy, at response, and at either sustained remission or disease progression. Partial responses were observed in about 25 patients and complete responses in 2; after a median follow-up of around 68 months, remission was maintained in about 15 patients and progression was observed in approximately 12. Longitudinal samples were obtainable from about 30% of the roughly 90 participants in the trial. Response samples were taken after a median of about a year on treatment, ranging from roughly 6 to 36 months.

As regards this clone: Its antigen remains undetermined. Base qualities are not provided; no much larger clone lies one nucleotide away.

The CDR3, from cysteine to phenylalanine, totals 13 residues. Here the CDR3 DNA is all that survives: 39 bases in frame from base 1. The germline V gene encodes CDR1 SGHRS and CDR2 YFSETQ. V is pared back by 8 bases and J by 2 bases, with 13 bases lying between the germline termini. The goal of deep resolution MiSeq sequencing was a depth between 1 in 1 million and 1 in 200,000 T cells, and coverage averaged 10x per clonotype. The immunoSEQ hsTCRB Kit was used to generate the TCR beta libraries. The original methods were these. Data were analyzed with ImmunoSEQ Data Assistant and ImmunoSEQ Analyzer, with V, D and J genes assigned per IMGT definitions. Clonality, which ranges from 0 to 1, was calculated by subtracting the normalized Shannon entropy of productive rearrangement frequencies from one. Only overrepresented clonotypes making up at least 0.05% of each patient's repertoire were included in the public clonotype analysis. About twelve repertoires from age-matched healthy donors, obtained from immuneACCESS, served as clonality controls. TCRdb mirrors the immuneACCESS table, restricted to in-frame sequences. Some clones are absent from its copies; in checked studies, under half trace to an unresolved V gene, and the reason for the others is unknown. V and J calls and clone size are given by that table; D and trimming were obtained from the DNA. In this sample the table shows approximately 300,000 clones, roughly 85% of which occur a single time. Together, the top ten hold 6.5% to 8% of the sample.

Study-wide conclusions, independent of this receptor: Clonality increased at ibrutinib response, stayed stable in sustained remission, and fell back toward baseline at progression. Baseline clonality was found to be higher than that of age-matched healthy donors and was strongly correlated with circulating CD8+ T-cell counts. Sampling times were not matched between patients in sustained remission and patients whose disease was progressing, and lymph node repertoires were not examined. Public clonotypes were rare and either contracted or stayed stable during treatment, and the rise in clonality at ibrutinib response reflected the expansion of private clonotypes.

For TCR beta library preparation, about 2 micrograms of genomic DNA were isolated from cryopreserved PBMCs. Longitudinal blood samples from CLL patients receiving ibrutinib monotherapy were subjected to high-throughput TCR beta sequencing. Patients were enrolled in a phase 2 open-label single-center ibrutinib monotherapy trial. The sequence links TRBV5-1 to TRBJ2-5; TRBD2 might be the D gene, on 6 matching bases. This TCR was sampled from a human donor with chronic lymphocytic leukemia. The sequencing used PBMCs, collected before ibrutinib treatment. The DNA sequence reads TGCGCCAGTTCCCCGGGAGTACAAGAGACCCAGTACTTC. This codes for CASSPGVQETQYF.